This T cell receptor beta chain comes out of a study of cytomegalovirus exposure and HLA in healthy donors. Broader study findings: A later analysis found that most CMV-associated TCR beta chains appeared HLA-restricted. Researchers reported in a later analysis that common viral pathogens appeared linked to several top clusters. Most sequenced TCRs were rare (though some public TCRs occurred in many donors).

It was with 60 Vbeta and 13 Jbeta primers that the PCR ran. Sequencing was performed with immunoSEQ multiplex PCR; in TCRdb, only in-frame clones are kept and a portion is missing. The data show around 150,000 clones, approximately 80% seen once. This clone was seen a few times. Its antigen is as yet unknown. With 4 bases clipped from V and 5 bases from J, the junction kept 6 bases outside the gene matches. This CDR3 is built from 15 residues. Per the germline V gene, CDR1 is LNHNV and CDR2 is YYDKDF (reference sequence). Sequencing was carried out using PBMCs. The chain combines TRBV15 with TRBJ1-5; 9 nucleotides line up with TRBD1. The TCR originated in a man between 25 and 39 years old in good health and CMV-seropositive. As DNA, the CDR3 is TGTGCCACCAGCACCAACCGGGACAGGGATCAGCCCCAGCATTTT. This sequence encodes CATSTNRDRDQPQHF.